This TCR beta chain is drawn from a study of cytomegalovirus exposure and HLA in healthy donors. Study-wide points: Associated with cytomegalovirus, according to the listing, were approximately 160 TCR beta chains.

This PCR relied on a set of 60 Vbeta primers and 13 Jbeta primers. Method: immunoSEQ multiplex PCR; TCRdb's copy keeps in-frame clones and lacks some. The repertoire holds under 200,000 clones, with 75% to 85% as singletons. Details on this clone: What it recognizes is unknown. The same CDR3 arises from other DNA sequences in this sample as well.

This sequence originates from a female donor in good health and CMV-seronegative. Source material: PBMCs.

CDR3 sequence (DNA): TGTGCCAGTAGTATCGCCGGGACAGGGGAGGGCAACGAGCAGTACTTC. Amino acids: CASSIAGTGEGNEQYF. The V call is TRBV19, the J call TRBJ2-7; TRBD1 aligns across 10 bases. CDR1 LNHDA and CDR2 SQIVND come from the germline V gene (reference sequence). The CDR3 covers 16 residues. The junction had 10 bases not matched to a gene; V was cut back by 3 bases and J by 5 bases.